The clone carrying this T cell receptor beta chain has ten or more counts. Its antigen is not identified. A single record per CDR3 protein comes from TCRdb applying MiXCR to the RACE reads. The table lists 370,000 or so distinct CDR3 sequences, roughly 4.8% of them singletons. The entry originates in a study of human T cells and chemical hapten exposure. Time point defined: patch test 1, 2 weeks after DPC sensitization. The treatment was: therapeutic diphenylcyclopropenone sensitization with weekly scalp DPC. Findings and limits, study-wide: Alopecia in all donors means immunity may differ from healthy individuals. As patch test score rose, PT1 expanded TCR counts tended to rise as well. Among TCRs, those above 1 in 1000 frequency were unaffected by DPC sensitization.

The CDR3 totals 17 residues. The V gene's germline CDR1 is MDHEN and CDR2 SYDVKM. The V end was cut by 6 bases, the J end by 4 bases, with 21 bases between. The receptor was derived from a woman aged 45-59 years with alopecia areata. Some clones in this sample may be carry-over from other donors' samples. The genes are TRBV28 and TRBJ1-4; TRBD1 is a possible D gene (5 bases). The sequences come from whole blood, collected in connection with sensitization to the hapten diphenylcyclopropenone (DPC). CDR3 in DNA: TGTGCCAGCAGCTCAGGAGAGTTCAGGGAAGATAATGAAAAACTGTTTTTT. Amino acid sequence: CASSSGEFREDNEKLFF.